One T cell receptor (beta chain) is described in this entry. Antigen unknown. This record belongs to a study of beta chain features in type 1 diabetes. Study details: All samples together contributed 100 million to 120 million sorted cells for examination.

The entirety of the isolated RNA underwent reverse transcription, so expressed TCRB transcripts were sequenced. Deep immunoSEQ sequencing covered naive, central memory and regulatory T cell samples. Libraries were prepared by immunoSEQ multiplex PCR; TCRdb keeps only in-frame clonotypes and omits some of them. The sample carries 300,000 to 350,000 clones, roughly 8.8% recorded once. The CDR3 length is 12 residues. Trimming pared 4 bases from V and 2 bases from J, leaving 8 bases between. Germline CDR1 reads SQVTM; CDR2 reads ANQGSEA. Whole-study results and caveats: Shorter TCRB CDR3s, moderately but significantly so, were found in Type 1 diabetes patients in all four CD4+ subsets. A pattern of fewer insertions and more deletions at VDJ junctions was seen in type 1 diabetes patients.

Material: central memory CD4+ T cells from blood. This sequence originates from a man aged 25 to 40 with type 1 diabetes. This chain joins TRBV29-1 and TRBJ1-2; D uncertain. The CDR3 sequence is CSVGGNNYGYTF. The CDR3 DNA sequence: TGCAGCGTTGGTGGGAACAACTATGGCTACACCTTC.